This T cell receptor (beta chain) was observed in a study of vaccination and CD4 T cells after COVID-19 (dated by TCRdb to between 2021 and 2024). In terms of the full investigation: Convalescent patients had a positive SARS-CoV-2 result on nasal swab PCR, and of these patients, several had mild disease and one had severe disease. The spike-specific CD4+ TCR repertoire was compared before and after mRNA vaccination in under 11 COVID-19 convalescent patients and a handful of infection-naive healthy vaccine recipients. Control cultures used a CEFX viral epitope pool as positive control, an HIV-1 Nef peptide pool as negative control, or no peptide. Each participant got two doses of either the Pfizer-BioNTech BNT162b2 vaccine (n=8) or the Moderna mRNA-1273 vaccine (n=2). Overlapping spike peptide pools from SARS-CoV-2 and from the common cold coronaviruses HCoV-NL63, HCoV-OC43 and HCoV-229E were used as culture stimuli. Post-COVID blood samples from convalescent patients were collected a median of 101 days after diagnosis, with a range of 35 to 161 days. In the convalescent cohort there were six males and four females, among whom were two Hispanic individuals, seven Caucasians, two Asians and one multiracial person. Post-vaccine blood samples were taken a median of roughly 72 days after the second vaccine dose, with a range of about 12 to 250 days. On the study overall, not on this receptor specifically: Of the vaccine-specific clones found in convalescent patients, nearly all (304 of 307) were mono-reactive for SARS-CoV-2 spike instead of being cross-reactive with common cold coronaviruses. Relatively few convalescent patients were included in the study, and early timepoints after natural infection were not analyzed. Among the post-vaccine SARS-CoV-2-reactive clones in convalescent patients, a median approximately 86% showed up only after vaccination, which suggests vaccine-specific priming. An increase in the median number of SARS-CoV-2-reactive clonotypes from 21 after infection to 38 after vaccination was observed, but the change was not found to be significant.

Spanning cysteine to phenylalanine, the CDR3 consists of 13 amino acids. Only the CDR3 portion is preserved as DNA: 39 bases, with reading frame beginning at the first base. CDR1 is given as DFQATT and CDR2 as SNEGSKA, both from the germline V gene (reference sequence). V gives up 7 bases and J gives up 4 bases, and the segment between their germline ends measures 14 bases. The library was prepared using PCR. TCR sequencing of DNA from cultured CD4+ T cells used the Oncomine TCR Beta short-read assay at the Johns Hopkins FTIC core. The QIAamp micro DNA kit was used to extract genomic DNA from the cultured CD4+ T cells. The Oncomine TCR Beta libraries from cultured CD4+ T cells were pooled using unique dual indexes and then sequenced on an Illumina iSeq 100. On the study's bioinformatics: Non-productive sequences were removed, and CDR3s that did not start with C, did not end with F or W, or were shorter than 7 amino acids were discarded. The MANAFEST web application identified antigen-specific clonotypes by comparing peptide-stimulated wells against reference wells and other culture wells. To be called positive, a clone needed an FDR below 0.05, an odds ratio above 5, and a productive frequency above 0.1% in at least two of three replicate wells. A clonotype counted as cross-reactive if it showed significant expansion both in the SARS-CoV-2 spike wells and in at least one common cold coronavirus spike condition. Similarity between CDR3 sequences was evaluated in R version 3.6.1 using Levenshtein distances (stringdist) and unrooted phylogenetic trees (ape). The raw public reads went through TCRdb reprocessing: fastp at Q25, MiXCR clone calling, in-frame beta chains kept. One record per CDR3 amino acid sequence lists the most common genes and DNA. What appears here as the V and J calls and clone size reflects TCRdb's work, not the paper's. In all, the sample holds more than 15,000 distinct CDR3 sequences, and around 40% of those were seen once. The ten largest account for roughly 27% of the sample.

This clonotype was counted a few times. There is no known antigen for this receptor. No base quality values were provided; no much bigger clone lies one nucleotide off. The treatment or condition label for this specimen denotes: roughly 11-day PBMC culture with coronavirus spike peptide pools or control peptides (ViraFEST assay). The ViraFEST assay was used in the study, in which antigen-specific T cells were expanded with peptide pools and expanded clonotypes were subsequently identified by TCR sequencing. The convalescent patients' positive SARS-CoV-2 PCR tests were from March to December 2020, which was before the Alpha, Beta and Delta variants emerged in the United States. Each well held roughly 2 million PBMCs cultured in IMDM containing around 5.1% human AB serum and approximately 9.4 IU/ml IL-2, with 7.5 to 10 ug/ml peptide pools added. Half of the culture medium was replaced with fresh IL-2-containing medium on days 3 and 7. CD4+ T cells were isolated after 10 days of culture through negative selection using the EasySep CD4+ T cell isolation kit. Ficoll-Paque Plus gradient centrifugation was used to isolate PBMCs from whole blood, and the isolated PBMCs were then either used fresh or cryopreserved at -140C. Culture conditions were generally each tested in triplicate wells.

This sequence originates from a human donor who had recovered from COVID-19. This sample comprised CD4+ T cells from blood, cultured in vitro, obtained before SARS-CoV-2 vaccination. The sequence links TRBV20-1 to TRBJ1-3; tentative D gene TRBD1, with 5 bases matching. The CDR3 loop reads CSVRRGAGNTIYF. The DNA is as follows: TGCAGTGTCCGGAGGGGTGCGGGAAACACCATATATTTT.